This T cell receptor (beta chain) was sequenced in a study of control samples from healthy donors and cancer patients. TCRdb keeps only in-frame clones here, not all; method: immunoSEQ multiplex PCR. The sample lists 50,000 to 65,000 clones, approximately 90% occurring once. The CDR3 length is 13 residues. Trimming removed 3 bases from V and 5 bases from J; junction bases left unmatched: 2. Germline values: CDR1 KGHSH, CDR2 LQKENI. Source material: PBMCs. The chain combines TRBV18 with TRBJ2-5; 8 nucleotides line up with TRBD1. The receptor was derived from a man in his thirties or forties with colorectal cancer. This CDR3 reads CASSPRQGETQYF. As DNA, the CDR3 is TGTGCCAGCTCACCTAGACAGGGGGAGACCCAGTACTTC.